The rows below give T cell receptor beta chains drawn from one sample of a study of shared clonotypes between healthy human individuals. Using immunoSEQ multiplex PCR, the repertoire was profiled, and TCRdb retains in-frame clones only, with some absent. The data show hundreds of thousands of clones, almost 97% seen once. Sample: naive CD4+ T cells sorted from blood. Source of these receptors: a woman aged 30 to 39 in good health. The CDR3 runs from the conserved cysteine through the conserved F or W. The D gene is left open where the match is weak. Clone size is stated in some rows and not others, as once, few, many or a class when expanded.

j_gene,v_gene,d_gene,abundance,CDR3aa,CDR3nt
TRBJ1-1,TRBV2,NA,NA,CASKNGQPNTEAFF,TGTGCCAGCAAGAACGGACAGCCGAACACTGAAGCTTTCTTT
TRBJ2-7,TRBV28,TRBD2,NA,CASNTYSGSIYEQYF,TGTGCCAGCAATACCTATAGCGGGAGTATCTACGAGCAGTACTTC
TRBJ2-7,TRBV5-1,NA,NA,CASSSGTAAYEQYF,TGCGCCAGCAGCTCGGGGACGGCAGCCTACGAGCAGTACTTC
TRBJ1-2,TRBV6-1,NA,NA,CASVKGPNYGYTF,TGTGCCAGCGTAAAGGGTCCTAACTATGGCTACACCTTC
TRBJ2-1,TRBV5-1,NA,once,CASSPQGGSYNEQFF,TGCGCCAGCAGCCCCCAGGGGGGCTCCTACAATGAGCAGTTCTTC
TRBJ1-1,TRBV7-2,NA,NA,CASSPRLRTEAFF,TGTGCCAGCAGCCCGAGGTTGAGAACTGAAGCTTTCTTT
TRBJ1-1,TRBV28,TRBD1,NA,CASSSPGQGNTEAFF,TGTGCCAGCAGTTCACCGGGACAGGGGAACACTGAAGCTTTCTTT
TRBJ2-1,TRBV9,NA,once,CASSVGVYNEQFF,TGTGCCAGCAGCGTAGGAGTTTACAATGAGCAGTTCTTC
TRBJ2-1,TRBV6-4,NA,NA,CASSQESSGEQFF,TGTGCCAGCAGTCAAGAATCGAGCGGTGAGCAGTTCTTC
TRBJ2-6,TRBV4-2,NA,NA,CASSQGLEEYSGANVLTF,TGTGCCAGCAGCCAAGGTCTCGAAGAGTACTCTGGGGCCAACGTCCTGACTTTC
TRBJ2-7,TRBV7-2,NA,NA,CASSLDLLGAEQYF,TGTGCCAGCAGCTTAGACCTGCTTGGGGCGGAGCAGTACTTC
TRBJ2-3,TRBV9,TRBD2,NA,CASSVAGTSGTNTQYF,TGTGCCAGCAGCGTAGCCGGGACTAGCGGGACAAATACGCAGTATTTT
TRBJ1-4,TRBV28,TRBD1,NA,CASTGGTGDEKLFF,TGTGCCAGCACCGGGGGGACAGGAGACGAAAAACTGTTTTTT
TRBJ2-7,TRBV18,NA,NA,CASSPYRDYEQYF,TGTGCCAGCTCACCGTACAGGGACTACGAGCAGTACTTC
TRBJ2-5,TRBV14,NA,once,CASSHGGKQYF,TGTGCCAGCAGCCATGGGGGCAAGCAGTACTTC
TRBJ2-5,TRBV11-2,NA,NA,CASSLEVPAETQYF,TGTGCCAGCAGCTTAGAGGTCCCGGCGGAGACCCAGTACTTC
TRBJ1-3,TRBV28,NA,NA,CASSLYTSGNTIYF,TGTGCCAGCAGTTTGTACACCTCTGGAAACACCATATATTTT
TRBJ1-1,TRBV19,NA,once,CASSIQRDTEAFF,TGTGCCAGTAGTATTCAACGAGACACTGAAGCTTTCTTT
TRBJ1-2,TRBV5-1,TRBD1,NA,CASSSLGGPGGHGYTF,TGCGCCAGCAGCTCCCTGGGGGGCCCAGGGGGCCATGGCTACACCTTC
TRBJ2-7,TRBV18,NA,NA,CATTTYEQYF,TGTGCCACCACGACCTACGAGCAGTACTTC
TRBJ1-4,TRBV5-1,TRBD1,NA,CASSPGTGATNEKLFF,TGCGCCAGCAGCCCAGGGACAGGGGCAACTAATGAAAAACTGTTTTTT
TRBJ2-3,TRBV28,NA,NA,CASSTGTATDTQYF,TGTGCCAGCAGTACCGGGACTGCCACAGATACGCAGTATTTT
TRBJ1-2,TRBV19,TRBD1,NA,CASSIGQGTGYGYTF,TGTGCCAGTAGCATAGGACAGGGAACAGGCTATGGCTACACCTTC
TRBJ2-5,TRBV9,NA,NA,CASSVGNNAGETQYF,TGTGCCAGCAGCGTAGGTAACAACGCGGGAGAGACCCAGTACTTC
TRBJ2-5,TRBV7-6,TRBD2,once,CASSLVAGGRETQYF,TGTGCCAGCAGCTTAGTAGCGGGAGGTAGGGAGACCCAGTACTTC
TRBJ2-3,TRBV4-1,TRBD2,NA,CASSPLGTSLTDTQYF,TGCGCCAGCAGCCCCCTCGGGACTAGCCTCACAGATACGCAGTATTTT
TRBJ2-4,TRBV18,NA,NA,CASSLRSIAKNIQYF,TGTGCCAGCTCACTGCGAAGCATAGCCAAAAACATTCAGTACTTC
TRBJ2-1,TRBV7-9,TRBD2,once,CASSPPKPGLASNEQFF,TGTGCCAGCAGCCCCCCTAAACCGGGACTAGCGTCCAATGAGCAGTTCTTC
TRBJ1-4,TRBV18,TRBD1,NA,CASSPPWDRGGEKLFF,TGTGCCAGCTCACCCCCCTGGGACAGGGGCGGGGAAAAACTGTTTTTT
TRBJ2-5,TRBV18,NA,once,CASSRRQEGETQYF,TGTGCCAGCTCACGGCGGCAGGAGGGAGAGACCCAGTACTTC
TRBJ1-2,TRBV28,NA,NA,CASSLGNNYGYTF,TGTGCCAGCAGTTTAGGCAATAACTATGGCTACACCTTC
TRBJ1-2,TRBV18,TRBD1,NA,CASSPPGQGVYGYTF,TGTGCCAGCTCACCCCCGGGACAGGGGGTCTATGGCTACACCTTC
TRBJ1-1,TRBV5-4,NA,NA,CASSQDGVNTEAFF,TGTGCCAGCAGCCAAGACGGAGTGAACACTGAAGCTTTCTTT
TRBJ2-1,TRBV5-1,TRBD2,once,CASSLASGGYNEQFF,TGCGCCAGCAGCTTGGCTAGCGGGGGTTACAATGAGCAGTTCTTC
TRBJ2-7,TRBV7-8,TRBD2,NA,CASSFKAGAYEQYF,TGTGCCAGCAGCTTCAAAGCGGGAGCCTACGAGCAGTACTTC
TRBJ1-1,TRBV2,NA,NA,CASSEARQSEAFF,TGTGCCAGCAGTGAAGCTAGGCAGAGCGAAGCTTTCTTT
TRBJ2-7,TRBV7-3,TRBD1,NA,CASSPGTGGDEQYF,TGTGCCAGCAGCCCAGGGACAGGGGGCGACGAGCAGTACTTC
TRBJ1-2,TRBV15,NA,NA,CATSMDTNYGYTF,TGTGCCACCAGCATGGACACAAACTATGGCTACACCTTC
TRBJ2-5,TRBV5-6,NA,once,CASSLWAGGLTSQYF,TGTGCCAGCAGCTTGTGGGCAGGCGGTTTAACGTCCCAGTACTTC
TRBJ2-7,TRBV4-2,TRBD2,NA,CASSQESLAGVEREQYF,TGTGCCAGCAGCCAAGAATCACTAGCGGGAGTGGAACGCGAGCAGTACTTC